The 21 T cell receptor beta chains below were found in one sample sequenced in a study of cytomegalovirus exposure and HLA in healthy donors. The PCR had 60 Vbeta and 13 Jbeta primers. Libraries were prepared by immunoSEQ multiplex PCR; TCRdb keeps only in-frame clonotypes and omits some of them. The sample holds approximately 100,000 clones, about 80% seen once. The source material was PBMCs. Receptors originate from a man aged 55 to 70 in good health and CMV-seropositive.

The V and J genes are TRBV28 and TRBJ1-1; D gene uncertain. Trimming took off 4 bases at V and 4 bases at J, with 19 bases between the two ends. This CDR3 contains 16 residues. Germline V CDR1 and CDR2: MDHEN, SYDVKM. The CDR3 DNA reads TGTGCCAGCAGTTCCTCCTTCGCGGGAGTACGCACTGAAGCTTTCTTT. Its translation is CASSSSFAGVRTEAFF.

The chain uses TRBV10-3 and TRBJ1-5; no firm D call. CDR3 length: 9 amino acids. Trimming left V 6 bases short and J 10 bases short, with 4 bases between. CDR1 and CDR2 (germline): ENHRY, SYGVKD. The CDR3 nucleotides read TGTGCCATCAGCTCCCCCCAGCATTTT. Protein: CAISSPQHF.

Worth noting for this clone: The junction differs from germline at one of its ends, possibly a read error. V and J are TRBV5-1 and TRBJ2-7; D is unclear. This CDR3 is built from 14 residues. Germline V gene data show CDR1 as SGHRS and CDR2 as YFSETQ. CDR3 bases: TGCGCCAGCAACTTGTTTGGCGGAACCTACGAGCAGTACTTC. It is translated as CASNLFGGTYEQYF.

Details on this clone: In the same sample, other DNA sequences code for this CDR3. This sequence joins TRBV27 and TRBJ1-1; a possible D gene is TRBD1 (6 bases). V was shortened by 2 bases and J by 1 base, with 14 bases between the two germline ends. This CDR3 has 16 residues. Germline lookup yields CDR1 MNHEY and CDR2 SMNVEV (reference sequence). CDR3 in DNA: TGTGCCAGCAGTTTACCCCCGGCACAGGGGAACACTGAAGCTTTCTTT. Translating gives CASSLPPAQGNTEAFF.

This rearrangement joins TRBV28 to TRBJ1-6; 7 bases are shared with TRBD1. After removal of 7 bases from V and 9 bases from J, the junction contained 6 bases not matched to a gene. Germline loops: CDR1 MDHEN, CDR2 SYDVKM. This CDR3 region has 13 residues. The CDR3 nucleotides are TGTGCCAGCACCCAGACAGGGATTTCACCCCTCCACTTT. This sequence encodes CASTQTGISPLHF. Looking up the rest from reference TRBV28 and TRBJ1-6 gives the full variable domain: DVKVTQSSRYLVKRTGEKVFLECVQDMDHENMFWYRQDPGLGLRLIYFSYDVKMKEKGDIPEGYSVSREKKERFSLILESASTNQTSMYLCASTQTGISPLHFGNGTRLTVT.

This rearrangement joins TRBV5-1 to TRBJ2-2; D gene ambiguous. This CDR3 has 15 residues. Germline-derived CDR1 and CDR2 are SGHRS and YFSETQ. Deletions cut 2 bases from V and 0 bases from J, with 8 bases between. CDR3 nucleotide sequence: TGCGCCAGCAGCTTACTCCGGGCGAACACCGGGGAGCTGTTTTTT. Its translation is CASSLLRANTGELFF.

This sequence joins TRBV9 and TRBJ2-3; tentatively, D is TRBD2 (7 bases). Germline CDR1 reads SGDLS; CDR2 reads YYNGEE. This CDR3 contains 15 residues. V lost 0 bases to trimming and J lost 2 bases, with 10 bases between them. The chain's CDR3 is CASSVAGGHTDTQYF. For the CDR3, the DNA is TGTGCCAGCAGCGTAGCGGGGGGCCACACAGATACGCAGTATTTT. Drawing the rest from reference TRBV9 and TRBJ2-3, the complete variable domain is DSGVTQTPKHLITATGQRVTLRCSPRSGDLSVYWYQQSLDQGLQFLIQYYNGEERAKGNILERFSAQQFPDLHSELNLSSLELGDSALYFCASSVAGGHTDTQYFGPGTRLTVL.

V gene TRBV7-9 combines with J gene TRBJ2-5; 9 bases match TRBD2. Unmatched junction bases numbered 6, after V lost 3 bases and J lost 1 base. CDR1 and CDR2 from the germline V gene are SEHNR and FQNEAQ (reference sequence). The CDR3 contains 16 residues. CDR3 sequence (DNA): TGTGCCAGCAGCTTCGGGGGGACTAGCCCCCAAGAGACCCAGTACTTC. Its translation is CASSFGGTSPQETQYF.

The J gene is TRBJ2-1, the V gene TRBV29-1; D may be TRBD2 (6 bases). The germline V gene encodes CDR1 SQVTM and CDR2 ANQGSEA. There are 10 residues in the CDR3. V lost 3 bases and J 12 bases, leaving 9 bases between the germline ends. The DNA of the CDR3 is TGCAGCGTTGAGGAGGGGAGGCAGTTCTTC. Its protein product is CSVEEGRQFF.

The rearrangement uses TRBV28 and TRBJ1-2; TRBD1 is a possible D gene (5 bases). The CDR3 runs to 14 residues. The germline V gene encodes CDR1 MDHEN and CDR2 SYDVKM. Trimming took 1 base from V and 2 from J, leaving 8 bases between them. The CDR3: CASSLLGGNYGYTF. In DNA form, the CDR3 reads TGTGCCAGCAGTTTATTGGGGGGAAACTATGGCTACACCTTC.

Regarding this clone: The identical CDR3 is also encoded by other nucleotide sequences in the sample. The chain links TRBV11-2 to TRBJ1-2; D is uncertain. This CDR3 has 14 amino acids. V lost 1 base and J lost 2, with 8 bases in between. The germline V gene encodes CDR1 SGHAT and CDR2 FQNNGV. CDR3 region: CASSLGGQNYGYTF. For the CDR3, the DNA is TGTGCCAGCAGCTTAGGCGGTCAGAACTATGGCTACACCTTC.

The J gene is TRBJ1-5, the V gene TRBV9, with 7 bases that match TRBD1. The V gene end was trimmed by 0 bases and the J gene end by 7 bases; junction bases not matched to a gene: 7. Germline assignment: CDR1 SGDLS and CDR2 YYNGEE. This CDR3 has 15 residues. The CDR3 DNA follows: TGTGCCAGCAGCGTAGGAACAGGGGTAAGACAGCCCCAGCATTTT. Translated, it gives CASSVGTGVRQPQHF. Full variable domain (rest looked up from reference TRBV9 and TRBJ1-5): DSGVTQTPKHLITATGQRVTLRCSPRSGDLSVYWYQQSLDQGLQFLIQYYNGEERAKGNILERFSAQQFPDLHSELNLSSLELGDSALYFCASSVGTGVRQPQHFGDGTRLSIL.

The J gene is TRBJ1-5, the V gene TRBV7-9, with D maybe TRBD1 (6 bases). The CDR3 sequence is 15 residues long. Per germline, CDR1 SEHNR and CDR2 FQNEAQ (reference sequence). V shed 4 bases and J shed 0 bases, with 10 bases lying between them. The CDR3 spells CASSSGQYSNQPQHF. The DNA for the CDR3 is TGTGCCAGCAGCTCAGGACAGTATAGCAATCAGCCCCAGCATTTT.

The chain uses TRBV5-5 and TRBJ1-4; no reliable D call. Trimming removed 4 bases from V and 4 bases from J, with 14 bases in between. The length of the CDR3 is 15 residues. Germline V CDR1 and CDR2: SGHKS, YYEKEE (reference sequence). CDR3 nucleotides: TGTGCCAGCAGCCCTGGCGGGTCCGGTAATGAAAAACTGTTTTTT. This codes for CASSPGGSGNEKLFF.

The chain recombines TRBV5-1 with TRBJ2-3; 13 bases are shared with TRBD2. The CDR3 runs to 15 residues. The trim removed 4 bases at V and 1 base at J, leaving 0 bases unmatched. Germline V gives CDR1 SGHRS, CDR2 YFSETQ. The DNA for the CDR3 is TGCGCCAGCAGCACTAGCGGGGGGGGCACAGATACGCAGTATTTT. Translating it yields CASSTSGGGTDTQYF.

The CDR3 coding sequence is TGTGCCAGCAGTGGGGGGGGGATGAACTATGGCTACACCTTC. The encoded protein is CASSGGGMNYGYTF. This chain connects TRBV25-1 to TRBJ1-2, with a tentative D call TRBD1 (5 bases). CDR1 is MGHDK, CDR2 SYGVNS, per germline. Trimming shortened V by 4 bases and J by 2 bases, and 11 bases separated the two germline ends. The CDR3 has 14 amino acids.

This clone was observed a handful of times. This chain links TRBV30 with TRBJ1-4; D is undetermined. The V and J ends lost 7 bases and 0 bases respectively, with 9 bases between them. This CDR3 spans 13 amino acids. Germline CDR1 is GTSNPN and CDR2 is SVGIG (reference sequence). CDR3 in DNA: TGTGCCTCTAACAGTGCAACTAATGAAAAACTGTTTTTT. Translation: CASNSATNEKLFF.

This clone was seen a single time. The chain links TRBV2 to TRBJ2-1, with D tentatively TRBD1 (6 bases). CDR3 length: 14 residues. The V gene lost 6 bases and the J gene lost 2 bases, with 11 bases spanning the gap. Germline V gives CDR1 SNHLY, CDR2 FYNNEI. CDR3 coding DNA: TGTGCCAGCAGAGTCTCAGGGGCCTACAATGAGCAGTTCTTC. This gives the protein CASRVSGAYNEQFF.

The chain has TRBV9 and TRBJ2-1, with TRBD2 matching over 9 bases. V gave up 0 bases and J gave up 7 bases; unmatched junction bases: 8. Germline CDR1 and CDR2: SGDLS and YYNGEE. CDR3 length: 16 amino acids. The CDR3 nucleotides read TGTGCCAGCAGCGTAGTTGGCGGGGGGGCATATAATGAGCAGTTCTTC. Protein product: CASSVVGGGAYNEQFF. Supplemented by reference TRBV9 and TRBJ2-1, the full variable domain reads DSGVTQTPKHLITATGQRVTLRCSPRSGDLSVYWYQQSLDQGLQFLIQYYNGEERAKGNILERFSAQQFPDLHSELNLSSLELGDSALYFCASSVVGGGAYNEQFFGPGTRLTVL.

The genes are TRBV2 and TRBJ2-1, with a tentative D call TRBD1 (5 bases). CDR3 length equals 13 residues. Germline CDR1 and CDR2: SNHLY and FYNNEI. V was pared by 8 bases and J by 3 bases, with 11 bases between. The DNA of the CDR3 is TGTGCCAGCGCGAAGACAGACTACAATGAGCAGTTCTTC. It yields the protein CASAKTDYNEQFF.

J is TRBJ1-1 and V is TRBV19; tentatively, D is TRBD1 (6 bases). CDR1 is LNHDA and CDR2 is SQIVND in the germline V gene (reference sequence). The CDR3 spans 15 residues. V lost 4 bases and J lost 1, with 13 bases in between. CDR3 region: CASSTAGQRNTEAFF. For the CDR3, the DNA is TGTGCCAGTAGTACCGCCGGACAGAGGAACACTGAAGCTTTCTTT.